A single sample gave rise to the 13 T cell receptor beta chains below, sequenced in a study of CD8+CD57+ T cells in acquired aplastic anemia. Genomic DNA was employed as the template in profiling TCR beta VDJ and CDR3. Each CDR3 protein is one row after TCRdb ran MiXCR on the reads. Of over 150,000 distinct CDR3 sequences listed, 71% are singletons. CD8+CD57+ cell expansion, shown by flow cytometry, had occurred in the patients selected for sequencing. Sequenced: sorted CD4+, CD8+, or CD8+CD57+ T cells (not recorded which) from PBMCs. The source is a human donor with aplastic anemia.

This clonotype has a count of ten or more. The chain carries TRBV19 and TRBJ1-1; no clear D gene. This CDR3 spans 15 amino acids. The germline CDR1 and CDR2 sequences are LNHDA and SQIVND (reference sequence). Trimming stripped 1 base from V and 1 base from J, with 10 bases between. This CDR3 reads CASSIAPYGNTEAFF. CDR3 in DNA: TGTGCCAGTAGTATAGCCCCCTATGGGAACACTGAAGCTTTCTTT.

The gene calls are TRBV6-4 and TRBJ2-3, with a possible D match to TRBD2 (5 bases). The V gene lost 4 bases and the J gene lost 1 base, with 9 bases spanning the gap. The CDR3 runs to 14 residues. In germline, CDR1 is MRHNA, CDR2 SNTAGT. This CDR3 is CASSGGPRTDTQYF. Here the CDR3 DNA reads TGTGCCAGCAGTGGCGGGCCGCGCACAGATACGCAGTATTTT.

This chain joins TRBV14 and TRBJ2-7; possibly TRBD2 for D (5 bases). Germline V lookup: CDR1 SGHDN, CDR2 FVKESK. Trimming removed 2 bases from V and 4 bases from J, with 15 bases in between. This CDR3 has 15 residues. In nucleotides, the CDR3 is TGTGCCAGCAGCCAATATCCCAGCGGCACGTACGAGCAGTACTTC. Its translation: CASSQYPSGTYEQYF. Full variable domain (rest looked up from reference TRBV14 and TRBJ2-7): EAGVTQFPSHSVIEKGQTVTLRCDPISGHDNLYWYRRVMGKEIKFLLHFVKESKQDESGMPNNRFLAERTGGTYSTLKVQPAELEDSGVYFCASSQYPSGTYEQYFGPGTRLTVT.

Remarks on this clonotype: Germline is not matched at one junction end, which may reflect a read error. In DNA, the CDR3 is TGTGCCGGCAGCTTCGAGGGGTCCTTCTACAATGAGCAGTTCTTC. It codes for CAGSFEGSFYNEQFF. The rearrangement joins TRBV7-2 to TRBJ2-1, with D possibly called TRBD1 or TRBD2 (5 bases each). CDR1 and CDR2 from the germline V gene are SGHTA and FQGNSA. The CDR3 sequence is 15 residues long. Looking up the rest from reference TRBV7-2 and TRBJ2-1 gives the full variable domain: GAGVSQSPSNKVTEKGKDVELRCDPISGHTALYWYRQSLGQGLEFLIYFQGNSAPDKSGLPSDRFSAERTGGSVSTLTIQRTQQEDSAVYLCAGSFEGSFYNEQFFGPGTRLTVL.

The CDR3 here is CASSLPMNEAFF. The CDR3 region has the DNA TGTGCCAGCAGCTTACCTATGAATGAAGCTTTCTTT. This chain connects TRBV7-2 to TRBJ1-1, with D unresolved. V lost 2 bases and J lost 7, with 8 bases in between. This CDR3 spans 12 amino acids. Germline assignment: CDR1 SGHTA and CDR2 FQGNSA.

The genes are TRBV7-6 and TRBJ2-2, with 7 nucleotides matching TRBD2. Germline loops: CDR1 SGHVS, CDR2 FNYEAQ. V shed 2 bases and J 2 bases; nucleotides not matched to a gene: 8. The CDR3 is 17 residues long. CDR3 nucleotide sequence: TGTGCCAGCAGCTTAATGAGCGGGACCGCAAACACCGGGGAGCTGTTTTTT. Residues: CASSLMSGTANTGELFF.

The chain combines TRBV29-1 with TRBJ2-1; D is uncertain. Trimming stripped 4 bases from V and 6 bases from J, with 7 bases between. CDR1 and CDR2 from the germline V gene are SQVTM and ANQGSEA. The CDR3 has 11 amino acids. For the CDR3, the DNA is TGCAGCGTTGTCCAGGCCAATGAGCAGTTCTTC. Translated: CSVVQANEQFF.

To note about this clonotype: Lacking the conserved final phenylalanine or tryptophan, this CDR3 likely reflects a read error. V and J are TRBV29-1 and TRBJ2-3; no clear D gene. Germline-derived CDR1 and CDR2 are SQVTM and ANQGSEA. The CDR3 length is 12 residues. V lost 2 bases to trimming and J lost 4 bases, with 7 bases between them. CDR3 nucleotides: TGCAGCGTTGAAAGGGTCCCAGATACGCAGTATGTT. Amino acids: CSVERVPDTQYV.

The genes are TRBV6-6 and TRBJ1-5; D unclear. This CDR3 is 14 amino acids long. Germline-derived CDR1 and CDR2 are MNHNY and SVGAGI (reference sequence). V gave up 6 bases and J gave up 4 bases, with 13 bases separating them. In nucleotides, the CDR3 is TGTGCCAGCAGAGGCGCAGGAGGTAATCAGCCCCAGCATTTT. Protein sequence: CASRGAGGNQPQHF.

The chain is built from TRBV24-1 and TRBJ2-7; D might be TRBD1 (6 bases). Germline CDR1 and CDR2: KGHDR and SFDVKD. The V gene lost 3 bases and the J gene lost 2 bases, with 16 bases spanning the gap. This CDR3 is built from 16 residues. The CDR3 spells CATSDTVGTSTYEQYF. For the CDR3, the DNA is TGTGCCACCAGTGATACCGTCGGGACATCTACCTACGAGCAGTACTTC.

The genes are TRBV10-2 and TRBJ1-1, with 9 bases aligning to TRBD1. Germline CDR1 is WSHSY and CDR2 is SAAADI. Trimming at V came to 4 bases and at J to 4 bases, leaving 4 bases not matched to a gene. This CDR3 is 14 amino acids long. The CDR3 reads CASSADRGSTEAFF. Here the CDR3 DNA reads TGCGCCAGCAGTGCGGACAGGGGATCCACTGAAGCTTTCTTT.

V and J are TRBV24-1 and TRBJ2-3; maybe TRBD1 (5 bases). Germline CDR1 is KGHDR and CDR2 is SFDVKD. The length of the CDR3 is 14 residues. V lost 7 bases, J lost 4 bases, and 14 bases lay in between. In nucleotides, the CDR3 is TGTGCCACCAGCGGACACAAAATAGCAGATACGCAGTATTTT. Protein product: CATSGHKIADTQYF.

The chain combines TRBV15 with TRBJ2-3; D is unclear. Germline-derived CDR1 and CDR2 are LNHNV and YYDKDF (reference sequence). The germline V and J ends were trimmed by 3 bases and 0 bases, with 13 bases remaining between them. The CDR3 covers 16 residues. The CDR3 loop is CATSSDDPSSTDTQYF. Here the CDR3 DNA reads TGTGCCACCAGCAGTGATGATCCTTCTAGCACAGATACGCAGTATTTT.